One and the same sample provided the 2 T cell receptor beta chains below, sequenced in a study of post-analysis software for immune sequencing data. These receptors lack a known antigen. Overall study findings and caveats: Patients used about 5 TRBV segments, including TRBV5-6, TRBV5-1 and TRBV20-1, more often than controls.

TCR beta cDNA libraries had unique molecular identifiers. TCRdb itself ran the PCR reads through MiXCR, one entry per CDR3 protein. The data show hundreds of thousands of distinct CDR3 sequences, roughly 45% seen once. Source material: blood. These receptors were taken from a girl aged 10 to 17 with multiple sclerosis.

This chain connects TRBV7-2 to TRBJ2-7, with TRBD1 matching over 7 bases. The CDR3 runs to 12 residues. Germline CDR1 and CDR2: SGHTA and FQGNSA. Trimming took 5 bases from V and 11 from J; bases not matched to a gene: 9. CDR3 region: CASSIPGQKEYF. The CDR3 DNA is TGTGCCAGCAGCATACCGGGACAGAAGGAGTACTTC.

This chain uses TRBV29-1 with TRBJ2-3, with 12 bases lining up with TRBD2. After removal of 6 bases from V and 7 bases from J, the junction contained 20 bases not matched to a gene. Germline-derived CDR1 and CDR2 are SQVTM and ANQGSEA. This CDR3 comprises 18 residues. CDR3 nucleotides: TGCAGCGTCTCTTCACCCGGACTAGCGGGGCGAAATGCGAATACGCAGTATTTT. As protein: CSVSSPGLAGRNANTQYF.